Presented here are 17 T cell receptor beta chains from one specimen sequenced in a study of blood T cell repertoires in COVID-19. Assay: immunoSEQ multiplex PCR; the TCRdb copy retains only in-frame clones and omits some. The sample shows 350,000 to 450,000 clones, about 90% of them seen only once. Sequenced sample: peripheral blood. The receptors were sampled from a woman aged 55 to 70 with COVID-19, enrolled during active disease.

As concerns this clone: The sample contains more than one DNA sequence encoding this CDR3. V is TRBV9 and J is TRBJ2-3; D possibly corresponds to TRBD2 (5 bases). The CDR3 is 15 amino acids. V dropped 0 bases and J dropped 1 base, with 9 bases sitting between them. Per germline, CDR1 SGDLS and CDR2 YYNGEE. The CDR3 sequence is CASSVAPRGTDTQYF. The CDR3 DNA reads TGTGCCAGCAGCGTAGCGCCGAGGGGCACAGATACGCAGTATTTT.

This chain joins TRBV28 and TRBJ1-6; 9 bases are shared with TRBD1. Germline loops: CDR1 MDHEN, CDR2 SYDVKM. Trimming at V came to 2 bases and at J to 9 bases, leaving 17 bases not matched to a gene. The CDR3 consists of 19 residues. CDR3 coding DNA: TGTGCCAGCAGTTTAAGGAATTTGGGACAGGGACCTGGAGGTTCACCCCTCCACTTT. Translated, it gives CASSLRNLGQGPGGSPLHF.

The chain has TRBV5-1 and TRBJ2-5, with D possibly being TRBD2 (6 bases). This CDR3 has 14 residues. Germline CDR1 and CDR2: SGHRS and YFSETQ. The V end was cut by 4 bases, the J end by 4 bases, with 14 bases between. CDR3 in amino acids: CASSRGTAGETQYF. The CDR3 DNA follows: TGCGCCAGCAGCCGCGGGACCGCCGGAGAGACCCAGTACTTC.

The V and J genes are TRBV4-2 and TRBJ2-5; 8 nucleotides agree with TRBD2. With 6 bases clipped from V and 4 bases from J, the junction kept 10 bases outside the gene matches. Germline CDR1 is LGHNA and CDR2 is YNFKEQ. CDR3 size: 15 residues. The CDR3 spells CASSLLTSAGETQYF. The CDR3 region has the DNA TGTGCCAGCAGTCTCCTGACTAGCGCTGGAGAGACCCAGTACTTC.

The V and J genes are TRBV5-1 and TRBJ1-1; D remains ambiguous. Trimming removed 4 bases at V and 4 bases at J, with 14 bases between. Germline-derived CDR1 and CDR2 are SGHRS and YFSETQ. The CDR3 consists of 14 residues. The CDR3 region has the DNA TGCGCCAGCAGCCCCCTCGTCCGGGGCACTGAAGCTTTCTTT. Its translation is CASSPLVRGTEAFF.

The V and J genes are TRBV12-5 and TRBJ2-3; the match to TRBD2 covers 8 bases. V trimming: 4 bases; J trimming: 3 bases; junction bases outside the gene matches: 6. The CDR3 runs to 15 residues. The germline V gene has CDR1 LGHNT and CDR2 FRNRAP. CDR3 in DNA: TGTGCTAGTGGTTCCTTCTCGGGGGGGACAGATACGCAGTATTTT. As protein: CASGSFSGGTDTQYF.

The chain couples TRBV11-2 to TRBJ1-1, with TRBD1 identical over 9 bases. The junction had 6 bases not matched to a gene; V was cut back by 2 bases and J by 8 bases. The CDR3 contains 14 residues. Germline values: CDR1 SGHAT, CDR2 FQNNGV. The CDR3 reads CASSLSRDRAEAFF. For the CDR3, the DNA is TGTGCCAGCAGCTTATCCCGGGACAGGGCCGAAGCTTTCTTT.

The chain couples TRBV18 to TRBJ1-4; 7 bases align to TRBD1. The V and J ends lost 2 bases and 5 bases, in that order; junction bases with no gene match: 5. The CDR3 contains 15 residues. Germline CDR1 and CDR2: KGHSH and LQKENI. CDR3 DNA: TGTGCCAGCTCACCAGGGACAGCTGAAAATGAAAAACTGTTTTTT. Translation gives CASSPGTAENEKLFF.

This sequence joins TRBV6-5 and TRBJ1-2; D may be TRBD1 (6 bases). Germline V lookup: CDR1 MNHEY, CDR2 SVGAGI. The CDR3 covers 15 residues. The ends were cut back, 6 bases at V and 3 bases at J, with 17 bases in the middle. CDR3 sequence (DNA): TGTGCCAGCAGGGGGGGGGCAGGGTGGTACTATGGCTACACCTTC. This codes for CASRGGAGWYYGYTF.

The J gene is TRBJ1-2, the V gene TRBV18; TRBD1 matches at 9 bases. Germline values: CDR1 KGHSH, CDR2 LQKENI. With 6 bases clipped from V and 6 bases from J, the junction kept 8 bases outside the gene matches. CDR3 length: 14 residues. The CDR3 coding sequence is TGTGCCAGCTCGACGACAGGGGGAAAGGATGGCTACACCTTC. Translation: CASSTTGGKDGYTF.

V usage is TRBV7-8 and J usage is TRBJ2-3; D call uncertain. The CDR3 runs to 12 residues. Trimming took 1 base from V and 8 from J, leaving 7 bases between them. Germline-derived CDR1 and CDR2 are SGHVS and FQNEAQ. The CDR3 coding sequence is TGTGCCAGCAGCTTAGATGCAGTTACGCAGTATTTT. Its translation: CASSLDAVTQYF.

This chain links TRBV5-4 with TRBJ1-6, with a weak D call TRBD1 (6 bases). There are 16 residues in the CDR3. CDR1 and CDR2 (germline): SGHNT, YYREEE (reference sequence). V was cut by 3 bases and J by 9 bases, with 19 bases left in between. The DNA of the CDR3 is TGTGCCAGCAGCTCAGACAGGCTACCGTTGGGTTCACCCCTCCACTTT. Its protein product is CASSSDRLPLGSPLHF.

The V call is TRBV4-1, the J call TRBJ2-5; D gene uncertain. CDR1 and CDR2 from the germline V gene are MGHRA and YSYEKL. The CDR3 consists of 15 residues. Trimming cost V 0 bases and J 7 bases, with 15 bases left between them. CDR3 in amino acids: CASSQDLVPRGTQYF. The CDR3 coding sequence is TGCGCCAGCAGCCAAGATCTAGTACCCAGAGGGACCCAGTACTTC.

The rearrangement links TRBV18 to TRBJ2-3, with 7 positions matching TRBD1. The CDR3 is made up of 14 amino acids. From germline, CDR1 is KGHSH and CDR2 LQKENI. Trimming took 6 bases from V and 4 from J; bases not matched to a gene: 7. CDR3: CASSPGQDADTQYF. DNA of the CDR3: TGTGCCAGCTCTCCCGGACAGGACGCAGATACGCAGTATTTT.

The V gene is TRBV6-5, the J gene TRBJ2-3; tentatively, D is TRBD1 (6 bases). The V gene lost 7 bases and the J gene lost 0 bases, with 8 bases spanning the gap. Looked up from germline, CDR1 is MNHEY and CDR2 is SVGAGI. The CDR3 runs 13 residues. CDR3 sequence (DNA): TGTGCCAGCACGGACAGCAGCACAGATACGCAGTATTTT. Amino acids: CASTDSSTDTQYF.

The CDR3 spells CASSVTRVPGNTIYF. The CDR3 bases are TGTGCCAGCAGCGTCACCAGGGTCCCTGGAAACACCATATATTTT. V usage is TRBV7-3 and J usage is TRBJ1-3; perhaps TRBD1 as D (5 bases). V lost 5 bases and J 2 bases, leaving 13 bases between the germline ends. The CDR3 length is 15 residues. CDR1 and CDR2 (germline): SGHTA, FQGTGA. The variable domain in full, with the rest retrieved from reference TRBV7-3 and TRBJ1-3, is GAGVSQTPSNKVTEKGKYVELRCDPISGHTALYWYRQSLGQGPEFLIYFQGTGAADDSGLPNDRFFAVRPEGSVSTLKIQRTERGDSAVYLCASSVTRVPGNTIYFGEGSWLTVV.

The rearrangement uses TRBV4-1 and TRBJ1-5; 11 bases agree with TRBD1. This CDR3 is built from 16 residues. Per the germline V gene, CDR1 is MGHRA and CDR2 is YSYEKL. J lost 3 bases, V lost 4 bases, and 5 bases had no gene match. The CDR3 protein is CASSPGQGDINQPQHF. The CDR3 DNA follows: TGCGCCAGCAGCCCGGGACAGGGGGATATCAATCAGCCCCAGCATTTT.